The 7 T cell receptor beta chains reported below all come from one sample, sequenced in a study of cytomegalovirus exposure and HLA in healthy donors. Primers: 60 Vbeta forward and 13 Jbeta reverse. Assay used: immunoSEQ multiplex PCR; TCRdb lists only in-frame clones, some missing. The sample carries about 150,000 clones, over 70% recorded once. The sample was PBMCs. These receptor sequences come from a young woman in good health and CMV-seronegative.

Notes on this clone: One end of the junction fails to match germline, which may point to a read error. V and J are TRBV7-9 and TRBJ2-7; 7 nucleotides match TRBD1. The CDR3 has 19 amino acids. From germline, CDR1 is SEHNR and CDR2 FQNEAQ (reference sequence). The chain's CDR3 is CSSSLGRRQGVARRPGQYF. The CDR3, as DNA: TGTTCCAGCAGCTTAGGTCGACGACAGGGTGTAGCCCGGCGGCCGGGGCAGTACTTC.

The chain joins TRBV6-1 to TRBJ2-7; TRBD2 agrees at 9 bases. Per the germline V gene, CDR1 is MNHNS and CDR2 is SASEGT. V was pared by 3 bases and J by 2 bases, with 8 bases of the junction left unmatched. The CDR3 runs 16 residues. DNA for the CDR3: TGTGCCAGCAGTGAGGTAATGGGCGGGGGGGCCTACGAGCAGTACTTC. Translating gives CASSEVMGGGAYEQYF.

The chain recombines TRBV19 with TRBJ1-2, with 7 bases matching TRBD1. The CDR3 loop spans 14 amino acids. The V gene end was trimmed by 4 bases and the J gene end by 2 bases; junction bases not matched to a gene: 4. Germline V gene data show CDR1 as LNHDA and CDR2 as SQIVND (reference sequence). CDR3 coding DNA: TGTGCCAGTAGTAAGGACAGGAGGAACTATGGCTACACCTTC. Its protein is CASSKDRRNYGYTF.

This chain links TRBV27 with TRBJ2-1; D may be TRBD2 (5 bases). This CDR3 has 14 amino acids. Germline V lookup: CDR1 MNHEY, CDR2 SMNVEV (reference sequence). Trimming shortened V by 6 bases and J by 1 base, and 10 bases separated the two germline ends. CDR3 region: CASSRGFSYNEQFF. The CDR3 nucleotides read TGTGCCAGCAGCCGCGGGTTTTCCTACAATGAGCAGTTCTTC.

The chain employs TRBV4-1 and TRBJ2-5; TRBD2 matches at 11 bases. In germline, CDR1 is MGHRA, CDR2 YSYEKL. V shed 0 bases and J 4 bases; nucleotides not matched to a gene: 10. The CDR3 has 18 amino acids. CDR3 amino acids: CASSQEPITSGGGETQYF. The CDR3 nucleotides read TGCGCCAGCAGCCAAGAACCTATAACTAGCGGGGGAGGAGAGACCCAGTACTTC.

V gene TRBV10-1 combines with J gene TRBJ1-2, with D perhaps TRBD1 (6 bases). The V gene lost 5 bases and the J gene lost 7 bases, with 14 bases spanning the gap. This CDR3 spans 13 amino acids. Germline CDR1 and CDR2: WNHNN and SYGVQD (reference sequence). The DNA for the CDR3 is TGCGCCAGCAGTCCACAGGGTTCTGGTGGCTACACCTTC. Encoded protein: CASSPQGSGGYTF.

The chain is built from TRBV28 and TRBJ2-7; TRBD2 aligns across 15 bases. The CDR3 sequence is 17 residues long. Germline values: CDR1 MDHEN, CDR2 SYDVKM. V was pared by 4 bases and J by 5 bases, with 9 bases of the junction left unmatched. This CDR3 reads CASSWTSGGAGGHEQYF. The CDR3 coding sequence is TGTGCCAGCAGTTGGACTAGCGGGGGGGCCGGGGGACACGAGCAGTACTTC.